The sequence of this TCR beta chain was determined in a study of tumor-infiltrating lymphocytes in primary liver carcinoma. cDNA specific to TCR beta was made from about 0.45 ug of total RNA, with a constant-region primer employed for priming. A slightly modified ARM-PCR protocol with three nested multiplex PCR rounds produced these TCR beta libraries. The study ran its first two PCR rounds for about 11 cycles each, using TRBV1-TRBV30 forward primers and a C-beta reverse primer. One entry per CDR3 protein, called by TCRdb with MiXCR from the multiplex PCR reads. Of about 54,000 distinct CDR3 sequences in the sample, 70% to 75% were seen once. Co-extracting RNA and DNA was done with about 20-34 mg of unsorted bulk tissue as input. This clonotype has a count of ten or more. Trimming took off 8 bases at V and 5 bases at J, with 27 bases between the two ends. This CDR3 region has 17 residues.

Sequences were obtained from liver tumor tissue from sampling region 2. Subset here: tumor region T2, inferior pole. The TCR originated in a man aged 35 to 55 with primary liver carcinoma and hepatitis B virus infection. V gene TRBV12-3 or TRBV12-4 combines with J gene TRBJ1-2; the D gene is possibly TRBD1 (6 bases). CDR3 in DNA: TGTGCCAGCGCCACCCTACGGGGGCAGGGACTTCTTTATGGCTACACCTTC. This encodes CASATLRGQGLLYGYTF.